Below are 13 T cell receptor beta chains sequenced from a single sample in a study of blood T cell repertoires in COVID-19. TCRdb's table, derived via immunoSEQ multiplex PCR, lists solely in-frame clones and lacks some. Of 93,000 or so clones detected, 70% to 90% appear once; the ten largest clones hold just over 3%. Sequencing used peripheral blood. The receptors here all came from a man in his fifties in a cohort sampled during active COVID-19.

The chain links TRBV11-2 to TRBJ2-2, with D possibly matching TRBD2 (5 bases). V was shortened by 5 bases and J by 6 bases, with 10 bases between the two germline ends. CDR3 size: 13 residues. The V gene's germline CDR1 is SGHAT and CDR2 FQNNGV. The CDR3 sequence: CASSLPRAGELFF. In nucleotides, the CDR3 is TGTGCCAGCAGCCTACCGAGGGCCGGGGAGCTGTTTTTT.

The chain carries TRBV28 and TRBJ1-5, with a tentative D call TRBD1 (5 bases). The CDR3 extends over 15 amino acids. Trimming removed 2 bases from V and 6 bases from J, with 14 bases in between. Germline V CDR1 and CDR2: MDHEN, SYDVKM. This CDR3 is CASSLRGAGGQPQHF. CDR3 DNA sequence: TGTGCCAGCAGTTTACGGGGCGCGGGGGGTCAGCCCCAGCATTTT.

The chain has TRBV7-2 and TRBJ1-6; no reliable D call. This CDR3 has 14 amino acids. Looked up from germline, CDR1 is SGHTA and CDR2 is FQGNSA. The V end lost 1 base, the J end lost 9 bases, and 10 bases lay between the germline ends. CDR3 loop: CASSLVLGGSPLHF. CDR3 coding DNA: TGTGCCAGCAGCTTAGTCCTGGGAGGTTCACCCCTCCACTTT.

The chain carries TRBV5-1 and TRBJ2-1; 7 bases are shared with TRBD1. This CDR3 spans 15 amino acids. CDR1 and CDR2 (germline): SGHRS, YFSETQ. Unmatched junction bases numbered 5, after V lost 5 bases and J lost 0 bases. CDR3 sequence: CASRQGLSSYNEQFF. Written as DNA, the CDR3 is TGCGCCAGCAGACAGGGGCTTAGCTCCTACAATGAGCAGTTCTTC. Drawing the rest from reference TRBV5-1 and TRBJ2-1, the complete variable domain is KAGVTQTPRYLIKTRGQQVTLSCSPISGHRSVSWYQQTPGQGLQFLFEYFSETQRNKGNFPGRFSGRQFSNSRSEMNVSTLELGDSALYLCASRQGLSSYNEQFFGPGTRLTVL.

The chain has TRBV18 and TRBJ1-1, with D possibly being TRBD1 (5 bases). This CDR3 has 15 residues. Trimming cost V 0 bases and J 5 bases, with 13 bases left between them. Germline CDR1 is KGHSH and CDR2 is LQKENI. The CDR3 DNA sequence: TGTGCCAGCTCACCACCGTCGGGGGGTTCGACTGAAGCTTTCTTT. This sequence encodes CASSPPSGGSTEAFF.

V usage is TRBV19 and J usage is TRBJ1-1, with no clear D. Per germline, CDR1 LNHDA and CDR2 SQIVND (reference sequence). V dropped 8 bases and J dropped 0 bases, with 13 bases sitting between them. The CDR3 runs 14 residues. The CDR3 here is CASLPGGLNTEAFF. CDR3 nucleotide sequence: TGTGCCAGTTTACCCGGTGGTCTGAACACTGAAGCTTTCTTT.

The genes are TRBV3-1 (or the pseudogene TRBV3-2) and TRBJ2-5; D might be TRBD2 (6 bases). This CDR3 region has 15 residues. Per the germline V gene, CDR1 is LGHDT and CDR2 is YNNKEL (reference sequence). V dropped 0 bases and J dropped 7 bases, with 15 bases sitting between them. The CDR3 DNA is TGTGCCAGCAGCCAAGATGCCCGACCGGAGGGGACCCAGTACTTC. Its translation: CASSQDARPEGTQYF.

CDR3 residues: CASSRRAGGGDTQYF. Here the CDR3 DNA reads TGTGCCAGCAGCCGCAGGGCGGGGGGCGGAGATACGCAGTATTTT. J is TRBJ2-3 and V is TRBV4-2, with 8 bases fitting TRBD2. Per germline, CDR1 LGHNA and CDR2 YNFKEQ. V dropped 4 bases and J dropped 5; count of bases not matched to a gene: 8. The CDR3 extends over 15 amino acids.

The chain links TRBV15 to TRBJ2-3, with 11 bases that match TRBD1. CDR3 length: 16 residues. Germline loops: CDR1 LNHNV, CDR2 YYDKDF (reference sequence). With V trimmed by 4 bases and J by 3 bases, 6 bases remained unmatched. Here the CDR3 reads CATSTDRDRGTDTQYF. The CDR3 nucleotides are TGTGCCACCAGCACGGACCGGGACAGGGGGACAGATACGCAGTATTTT.

The rearrangement uses TRBV28 and TRBJ2-5, with D unresolved. The V end lost 6 bases, the J end lost 5 bases, and 13 bases lay between the germline ends. The CDR3 has 13 amino acids. Germline loops: CDR1 MDHEN, CDR2 SYDVKM. The CDR3 region is CASRPPGYETQYF. CDR3 bases: TGTGCCAGCAGGCCCCCCGGGTACGAGACCCAGTACTTC.

The CDR3 sequence is CASQISGGGYNEQFF. Written as DNA, the CDR3 is TGTGCCAGCCAAATTAGCGGGGGTGGATACAATGAGCAGTTCTTC. V and J are TRBV2 and TRBJ2-1; 9 bases are a match to TRBD2. The CDR3 totals 15 residues. Germline lookup yields CDR1 SNHLY and CDR2 FYNNEI. V dropped 8 bases and J dropped 4; count of bases not matched to a gene: 9.

This chain links TRBV4-1 with TRBJ2-1; D is uncertain. The CDR3 contains 12 residues. Deletions cut 1 base from V and 6 bases from J, with 4 bases between. Germline CDR1 MGHRA, CDR2 YSYEKL. DNA for the CDR3: TGCGCCAGCAGCCAAGTCTTCAATGAGCAGTTCTTC. It specifies CASSQVFNEQFF.

The V gene is TRBV6-5, the J gene TRBJ2-3; 9 nucleotides agree with TRBD2. Germline CDR1 reads MNHEY; CDR2 reads SVGAGI. Germline trimming cut 0 bases from V and 2 bases from J; bases unmatched to any gene: 3. The CDR3 spans 16 residues. The CDR3 DNA reads TGTGCCAGCAGTTACTCGGCGGGGGGGTACACAGATACGCAGTATTTT. Amino acid sequence: CASSYSAGGYTDTQYF.